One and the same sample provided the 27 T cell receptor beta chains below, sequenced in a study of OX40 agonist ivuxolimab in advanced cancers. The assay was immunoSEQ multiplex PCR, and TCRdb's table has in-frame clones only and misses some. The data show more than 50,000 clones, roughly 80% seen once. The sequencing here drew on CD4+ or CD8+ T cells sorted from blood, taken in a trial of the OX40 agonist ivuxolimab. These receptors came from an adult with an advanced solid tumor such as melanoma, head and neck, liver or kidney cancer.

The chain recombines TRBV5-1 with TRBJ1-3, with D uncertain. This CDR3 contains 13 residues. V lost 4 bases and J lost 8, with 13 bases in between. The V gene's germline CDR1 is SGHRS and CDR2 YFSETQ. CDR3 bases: TGCGCCAGCAGCATCAATTCGTGGGACACCATATATTTT. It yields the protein CASSINSWDTIYF.

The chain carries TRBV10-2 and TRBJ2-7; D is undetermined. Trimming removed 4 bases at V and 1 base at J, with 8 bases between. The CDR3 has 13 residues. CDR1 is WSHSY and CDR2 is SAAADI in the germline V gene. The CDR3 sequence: CASSAGPSYEQYF. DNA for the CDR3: TGCGCCAGCAGTGCTGGACCGTCCTACGAGCAGTACTTC.

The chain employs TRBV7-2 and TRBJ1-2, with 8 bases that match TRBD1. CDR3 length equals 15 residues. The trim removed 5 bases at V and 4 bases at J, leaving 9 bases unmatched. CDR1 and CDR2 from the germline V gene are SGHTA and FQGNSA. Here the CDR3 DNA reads TGTGCCAGCAGCCGCTGGACAGGGCGGTCCTATGGCTACACCTTC. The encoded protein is CASSRWTGRSYGYTF. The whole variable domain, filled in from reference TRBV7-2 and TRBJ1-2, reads GAGVSQSPSNKVTEKGKDVELRCDPISGHTALYWYRQSLGQGLEFLIYFQGNSAPDKSGLPSDRFSAERTGGSVSTLTIQRTQQEDSAVYLCASSRWTGRSYGYTFGSGTRLTVV.

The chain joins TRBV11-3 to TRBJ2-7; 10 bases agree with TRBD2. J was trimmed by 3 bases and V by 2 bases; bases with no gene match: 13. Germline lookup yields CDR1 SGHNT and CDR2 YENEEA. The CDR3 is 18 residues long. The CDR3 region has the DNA TGTGCCAGCAGCTTACAGTCGACTCAGACTAGCGGGTTCTACGAGCAGTACTTC. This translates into CASSLQSTQTSGFYEQYF.

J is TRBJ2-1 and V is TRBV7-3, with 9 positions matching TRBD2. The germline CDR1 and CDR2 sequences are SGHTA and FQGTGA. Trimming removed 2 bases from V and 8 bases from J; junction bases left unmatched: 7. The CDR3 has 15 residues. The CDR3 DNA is TGTGCCAGCAGCTTAGAGGCTAGCGGGGTACATGAGCAGTTCTTC. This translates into CASSLEASGVHEQFF.

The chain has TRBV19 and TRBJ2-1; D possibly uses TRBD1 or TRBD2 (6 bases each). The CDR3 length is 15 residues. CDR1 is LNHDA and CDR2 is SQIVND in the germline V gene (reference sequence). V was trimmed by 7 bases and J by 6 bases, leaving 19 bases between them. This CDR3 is CASKGGLSGINEQFF. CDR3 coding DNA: TGTGCCAGTAAGGGGGGACTTAGTGGGATCAATGAGCAGTTCTTC.

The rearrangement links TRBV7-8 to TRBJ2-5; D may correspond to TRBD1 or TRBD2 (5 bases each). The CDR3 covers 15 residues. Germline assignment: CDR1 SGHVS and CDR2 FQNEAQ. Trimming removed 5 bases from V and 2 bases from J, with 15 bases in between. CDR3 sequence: CASSTYRGGQETQYF. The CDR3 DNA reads TGTGCCAGCAGCACCTATCGGGGCGGACAAGAGACCCAGTACTTC.

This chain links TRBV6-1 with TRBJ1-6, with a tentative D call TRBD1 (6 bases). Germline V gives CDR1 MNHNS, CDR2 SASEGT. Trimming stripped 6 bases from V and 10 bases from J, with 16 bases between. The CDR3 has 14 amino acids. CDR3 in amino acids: CASRRTVSNSPLHF. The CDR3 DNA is TGTGCCAGCAGACGGACAGTCTCCAACTCACCCCTCCACTTT.

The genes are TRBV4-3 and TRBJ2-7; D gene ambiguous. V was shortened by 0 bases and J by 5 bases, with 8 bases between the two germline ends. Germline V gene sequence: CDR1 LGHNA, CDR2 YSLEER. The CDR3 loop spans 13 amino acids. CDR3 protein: CASSQDLRHEQYF. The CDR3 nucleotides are TGCGCCAGCAGCCAAGATTTAAGGCACGAGCAGTACTTC.

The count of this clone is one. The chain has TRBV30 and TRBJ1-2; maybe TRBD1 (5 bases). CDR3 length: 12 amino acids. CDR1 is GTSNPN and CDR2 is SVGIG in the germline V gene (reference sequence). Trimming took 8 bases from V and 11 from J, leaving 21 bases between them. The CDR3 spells CAGYDGDRGYTF. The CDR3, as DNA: TGTGCCGGCTATGACGGGGACCGGGGGTACACCTTC. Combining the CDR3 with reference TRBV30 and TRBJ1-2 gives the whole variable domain SQTIHQWPATLVQPVGSPLSLECTVEGTSNPNLYWYRQAAGRGLQLLFYSVGIGQISSEVPQNLSASRPQDRQFILSSKKLLLSDSGFYLCAGYDGDRGYTFGSGTRLTVV.

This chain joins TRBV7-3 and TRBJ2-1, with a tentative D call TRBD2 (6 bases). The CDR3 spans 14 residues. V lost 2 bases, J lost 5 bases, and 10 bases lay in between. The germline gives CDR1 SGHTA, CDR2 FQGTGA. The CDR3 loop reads CASSLGLTNNEQFF. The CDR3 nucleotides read TGTGCCAGCAGCTTAGGACTAACGAACAATGAGCAGTTCTTC.

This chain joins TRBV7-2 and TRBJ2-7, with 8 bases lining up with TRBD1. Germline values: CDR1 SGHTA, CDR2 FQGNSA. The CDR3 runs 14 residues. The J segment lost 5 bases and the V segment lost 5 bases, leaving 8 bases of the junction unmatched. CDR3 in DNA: TGTGCCAGCAGCCCCGGACAGGGTAGCCACGAGCAGTACTTC. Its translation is CASSPGQGSHEQYF.

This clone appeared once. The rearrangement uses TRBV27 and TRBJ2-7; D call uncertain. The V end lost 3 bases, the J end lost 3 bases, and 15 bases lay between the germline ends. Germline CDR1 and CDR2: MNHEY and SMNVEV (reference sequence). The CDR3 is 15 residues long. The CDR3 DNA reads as TGTGCCAGCAGTTTTAAAATCCAGGAAAACTACGAGCAGTACTTC. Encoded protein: CASSFKIQENYEQYF.

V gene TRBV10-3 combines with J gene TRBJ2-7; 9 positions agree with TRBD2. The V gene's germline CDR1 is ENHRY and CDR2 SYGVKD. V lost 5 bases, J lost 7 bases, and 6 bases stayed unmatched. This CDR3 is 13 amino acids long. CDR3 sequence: CAISLAGEGEQYF. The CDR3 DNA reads TGTGCCATCAGTTTAGCGGGAGAAGGTGAGCAGTACTTC.

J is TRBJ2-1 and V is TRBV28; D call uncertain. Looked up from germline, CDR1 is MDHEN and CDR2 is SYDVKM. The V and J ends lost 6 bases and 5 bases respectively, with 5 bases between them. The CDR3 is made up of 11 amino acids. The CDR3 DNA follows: TGTGCCAGCAGGCTCAACAATGAGCAGTTCTTC. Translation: CASRLNNEQFF.

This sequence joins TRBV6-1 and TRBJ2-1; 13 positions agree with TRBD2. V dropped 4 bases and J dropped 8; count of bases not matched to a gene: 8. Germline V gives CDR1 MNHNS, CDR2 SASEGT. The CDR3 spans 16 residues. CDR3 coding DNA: TGTGCCAGCAGTGGAGCGGGACTAGCGGGATTCGATGAGCAGTTCTTC. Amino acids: CASSGAGLAGFDEQFF.

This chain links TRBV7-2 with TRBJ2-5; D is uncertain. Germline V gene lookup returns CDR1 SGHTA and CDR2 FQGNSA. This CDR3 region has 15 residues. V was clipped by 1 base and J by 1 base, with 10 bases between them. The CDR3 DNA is TGTGCCAGCAGCTTAGTTATCCGTTTCCAAGAGACCCAGTACTTC. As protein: CASSLVIRFQETQYF.

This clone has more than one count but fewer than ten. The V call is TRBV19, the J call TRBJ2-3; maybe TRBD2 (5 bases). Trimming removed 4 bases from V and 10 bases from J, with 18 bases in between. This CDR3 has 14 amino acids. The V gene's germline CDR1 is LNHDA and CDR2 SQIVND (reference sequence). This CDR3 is CASSTPDGELAQYF. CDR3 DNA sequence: TGTGCCAGTAGTACCCCGGACGGGGAATTGGCGCAGTATTTT.

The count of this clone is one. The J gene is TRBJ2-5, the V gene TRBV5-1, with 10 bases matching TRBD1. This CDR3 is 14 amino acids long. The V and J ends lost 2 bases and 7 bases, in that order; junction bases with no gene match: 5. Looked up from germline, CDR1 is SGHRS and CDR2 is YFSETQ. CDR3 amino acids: CASSLGQGEGTQYF. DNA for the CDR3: TGCGCCAGCAGCTTAGGACAGGGGGAGGGGACCCAGTACTTC.

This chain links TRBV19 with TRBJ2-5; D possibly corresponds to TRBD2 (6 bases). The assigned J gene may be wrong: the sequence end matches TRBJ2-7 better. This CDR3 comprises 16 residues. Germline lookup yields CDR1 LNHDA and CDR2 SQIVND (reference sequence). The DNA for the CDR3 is TGTGCCAGTAGTATACGGGTTGGGACTCCAAACTACGAGCAGTACTTC. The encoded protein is CASSIRVGTPNYEQYF.

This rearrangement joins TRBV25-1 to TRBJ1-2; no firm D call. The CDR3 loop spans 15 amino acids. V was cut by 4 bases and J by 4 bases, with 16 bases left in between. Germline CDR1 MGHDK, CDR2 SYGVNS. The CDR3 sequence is CASSVGLGKTYGYTF. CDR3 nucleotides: TGTGCCAGCAGTGTCGGACTGGGAAAGACCTATGGCTACACCTTC.

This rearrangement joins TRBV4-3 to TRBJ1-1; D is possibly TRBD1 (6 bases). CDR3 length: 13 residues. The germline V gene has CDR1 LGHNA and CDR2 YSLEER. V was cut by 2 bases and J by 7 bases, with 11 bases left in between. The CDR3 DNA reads TGCGCCAGCAGCCAATTAGGGGGAGGTGAAGCTTTCTTT. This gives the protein CASSQLGGGEAFF.

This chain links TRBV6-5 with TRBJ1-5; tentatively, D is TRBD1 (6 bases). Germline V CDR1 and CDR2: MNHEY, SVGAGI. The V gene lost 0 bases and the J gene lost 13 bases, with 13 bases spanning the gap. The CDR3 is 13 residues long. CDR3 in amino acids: CASSYSWTDPQHF. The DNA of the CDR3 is TGTGCCAGCAGTTACTCTTGGACAGACCCTCAGCATTTT.

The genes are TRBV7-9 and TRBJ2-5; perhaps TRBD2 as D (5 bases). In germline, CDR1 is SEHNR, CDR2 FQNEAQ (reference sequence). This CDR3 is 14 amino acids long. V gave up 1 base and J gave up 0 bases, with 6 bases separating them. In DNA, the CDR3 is TGTGCCAGCAGCTTAGACGGGGACCAAGAGACCCAGTACTTC. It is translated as CASSLDGDQETQYF.

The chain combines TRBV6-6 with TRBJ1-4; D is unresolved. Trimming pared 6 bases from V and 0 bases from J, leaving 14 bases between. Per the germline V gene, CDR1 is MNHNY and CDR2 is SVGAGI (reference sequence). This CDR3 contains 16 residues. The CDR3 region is CASSHQTTATNEKLFF. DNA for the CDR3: TGTGCCAGCAGCCACCAGACGACCGCAACTAATGAAAAACTGTTTTTT.

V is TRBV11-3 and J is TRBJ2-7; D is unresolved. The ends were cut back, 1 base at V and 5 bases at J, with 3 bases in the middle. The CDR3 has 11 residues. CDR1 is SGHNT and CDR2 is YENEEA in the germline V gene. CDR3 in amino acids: CASSLVDEQYF. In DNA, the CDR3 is TGTGCCAGCAGCTTAGTAGACGAGCAGTACTTC.

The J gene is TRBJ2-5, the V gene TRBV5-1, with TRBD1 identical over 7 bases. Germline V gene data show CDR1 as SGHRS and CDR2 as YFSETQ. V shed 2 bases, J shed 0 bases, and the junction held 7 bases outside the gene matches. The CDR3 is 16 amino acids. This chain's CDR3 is CASSLEGTANQETQYF. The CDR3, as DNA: TGCGCCAGCAGCTTAGAGGGGACAGCCAACCAAGAGACCCAGTACTTC.